This T cell receptor beta chain was profiled in a study of blood T cell repertoires in COVID-19. Study-wide background: Donors in the United States, Italy and Spain gave samples during acute or convalescent COVID-19. The cDNA or gDNA used as material had been derived from T cells, B-cell-depleted T cells, or PBMCs.

In the study's own analysis: By means of reference gene primer amplification, nucleated cell counts were estimated. Assay: immunoSEQ multiplex PCR; the TCRdb copy retains only in-frame clones and omits some. V and J calls and clone size come straight from that table; D and trimming were deduced from the DNA. The repertoire holds fewer than 75,000 clones, with about 90% as singletons. This clone has only one observation. The sequence was collected from a man in his sixties with acute or convalescent COVID-19. The sample consisted of peripheral blood.

CDR3 loop: CASSLGGQGGQPQHF. The CDR3 nucleotides are TGTGCCAGCAGTTTGGGGGGACAGGGAGGTCAGCCCCAGCATTTT. The chain uses TRBV28 and TRBJ1-5, with 9 positions matching TRBD1. CDR1 and CDR2 from the germline V gene are MDHEN and SYDVKM. The CDR3 consists of 15 residues. V lost 3 bases to trimming and J lost 6 bases; unmatched junction nucleotides: 6.